Shown below are 15 T cell receptor beta chains from a single sample sequenced in a study of breast tumors, draining lymph nodes, adjacent tissues. TCRdb re-analysed the multiplex PCR reads in MiXCR, keeping a single row per CDR3 protein. Of 200,000 to 250,000 distinct CDR3 sequences in the sample, under 40% were seen once. Axillary draining lymph nodes of breast cancer patients supplied the node samples. Sequenced: axillary lymph node tissue. The receptors originated from a female donor with breast cancer. Some clones in this sample may be carry-over from other donors' samples.

The gene calls are TRBV15 and TRBJ1-5; maybe TRBD1 (5 bases). CDR1 LNHNV and CDR2 YYDKDF come from the germline V gene (reference sequence). The CDR3 sequence is 17 residues long. V dropped 1 base and J dropped 6 bases, with 19 bases sitting between them. The CDR3: CATSRAPGPILGQPQHF. CDR3 coding DNA: TGTGCCACCAGCAGAGCCCCGGGGCCCATTTTGGGTCAGCCCCAGCATTTT.

The chain recombines TRBV2 with TRBJ2-7, with TRBD2 matching 9 bases. The CDR3 runs 12 residues. V gave up 6 bases and J gave up 9 bases; unmatched junction bases: 6. Germline assignment: CDR1 SNHLY and CDR2 FYNNEI. CDR3 coding DNA: TGTGCCAGCAGGAGCGGGGGGCCGGGGCAGTACTTC. Its translation is CASRSGGPGQYF. Using reference TRBV2 and TRBJ2-7 for the parts outside the CDR3, the full variable domain is EPEVTQTPSHQVTQMGQEVILRCVPISNHLYFYWYRQILGQKVEFLVSFYNNEISEKSEIFDDQFSVERPDGSNFTLKIRSTKLEDSAMYFCASRSGGPGQYFGPGTRLTVT.

This clonotype was detected many times. V and J are TRBV7-3 and TRBJ2-2; weak D call: TRBD2 (6 bases). V lost 0 bases and J lost 6, with 17 bases in between. CDR3 length: 17 residues. CDR1 SGHTA and CDR2 FQGTGA come from the germline V gene. The CDR3: CASSLTGGDLFPGELFF. In nucleotides, the CDR3 is TGTGCCAGCAGCTTAACAGGAGGGGATCTCTTCCCCGGGGAGCTGTTTTTT.

This clonotype was detected many times. V and J are TRBV5-6 and TRBJ2-5, with 13 bases fitting TRBD2. Germline trimming cut 0 bases from V and 5 bases from J; bases unmatched to any gene: 4. Germline V gene lookup returns CDR1 SGHDT and CDR2 YYEEEE. CDR3 size: 16 residues. CDR3 loop: CASSLGTSGSVETQYF. The CDR3 DNA sequence: TGTGCCAGCAGCTTGGGGACTAGCGGGAGTGTGGAGACCCAGTACTTC.

This clonotype showed up many times. V is TRBV4-1 and J is TRBJ1-4, with D possibly matching TRBD1 (5 bases). The germline V gene encodes CDR1 MGHRA and CDR2 YSYEKL. V was trimmed by 5 bases and J by 10 bases, leaving 20 bases between them. CDR3 length equals 15 residues. CDR3 residues: CASSFSDGGYGKLFF. The CDR3, as DNA: TGCGCCAGCAGCTTTTCCGACGGGGGTTATGGAAAACTGTTTTTT.

This clonotype was counted many times. The chain combines TRBV2 with TRBJ2-1, with a tentative D call TRBD2 (6 bases). Germline V gene sequence: CDR1 SNHLY, CDR2 FYNNEI. Trimming left V 4 bases short and J 0 bases short, with 13 bases between. The CDR3 covers 16 residues. CDR3 sequence: CASSGVGTPSYNEQFF. Written as DNA, the CDR3 is TGTGCCAGCAGTGGGGTCGGGACTCCCTCCTACAATGAGCAGTTCTTC. Complete variable domain (other parts from reference TRBV2 and TRBJ2-1): EPEVTQTPSHQVTQMGQEVILRCVPISNHLYFYWYRQILGQKVEFLVSFYNNEISEKSEIFDDQFSVERPDGSNFTLKIRSTKLEDSAMYFCASSGVGTPSYNEQFFGPGTRLTVL.

This chain uses TRBV4-1 with TRBJ1-5, with no clear D. From germline, CDR1 is MGHRA and CDR2 YSYEKL. V gave up 1 base and J gave up 6 bases, with 4 bases separating them. This CDR3 spans 12 amino acids. CDR3 loop: CASSQGLQPQHF. CDR3 DNA: TGCGCCAGCAGCCAAGGGCTTCAGCCCCAGCATTTT.

This clonotype occurred many times. V gene TRBV6-6 combines with J gene TRBJ2-7, with D uncertain. Germline V gene lookup returns CDR1 MNHNY and CDR2 SVGAGI (reference sequence). V lost 3 bases to trimming and J lost 6 bases, with 12 bases between them. CDR3 length: 13 residues. The CDR3 loop reads CASSYTTDTEQYF. The CDR3 bases are TGTGCCAGCAGTTATACCACCGACACCGAGCAGTACTTC.

This clonotype was counted at least ten times. The chain joins TRBV2 to TRBJ2-1; maybe TRBD1 (5 bases). Trimming left V 6 bases short and J 9 bases short, with 15 bases between. The CDR3 consists of 13 residues. The germline V gene encodes CDR1 SNHLY and CDR2 FYNNEI. The CDR3 sequence: CASRTQGFGEQFF. CDR3 in DNA: TGTGCCAGCAGGACCCAGGGTTTCGGTGAGCAGTTCTTC.

This clonotype was observed a few times. This chain connects TRBV20-1 to TRBJ1-1; D is undetermined. The CDR3 contains 11 residues. V shed 3 bases and J shed 10 bases, with 12 bases lying between them. In germline, CDR1 is DFQATT, CDR2 SNEGSKA (reference sequence). The CDR3 protein is CSASGTRGAFF. Here the CDR3 DNA reads TGCAGTGCTAGTGGAACACGGGGAGCTTTCTTT.

This clonotype was counted many times. The chain recombines TRBV7-2 with TRBJ2-2; 8 bases map to TRBD1. This CDR3 region has 15 residues. Unmatched junction bases numbered 6, after V lost 4 bases and J lost 5 bases. The germline V gene has CDR1 SGHTA and CDR2 FQGNSA. In DNA, the CDR3 is TGTGCCAGCAGCTCAGGACAGGGATGGACCGGGGAGCTGTTTTTT. Translation gives CASSSGQGWTGELFF.

This rearrangement joins TRBV5-4 to TRBJ2-5, with TRBD1 identical over 7 bases. CDR3 length: 16 residues. Germline V gives CDR1 SGHNT, CDR2 YYREEE (reference sequence). Losses at the gene ends were 0 bases for V and 4 bases for J; bases not matched to a gene: 9. The CDR3, as DNA: TGTGCCAGCAGCTTGGGTGACAGGGTGAGGGCAGAGACCCAGTACTTC. It translates to CASSLGDRVRAETQYF.

The chain links TRBV12-3 or TRBV12-4 to TRBJ1-1; D is unclear. The CDR3 loop spans 15 amino acids. Trimming took 6 bases from V and 1 from J, leaving 15 bases between them. This CDR3 is CASSFVGPGNTEAFF. The CDR3 DNA reads TGTGCCAGCAGCTTTGTAGGCCCGGGGAACACTGAAGCTTTCTTT.

This chain joins TRBV27 and TRBJ2-3, with TRBD2 as a possible D gene (6 bases). The V gene lost 5 bases and the J gene lost 3 bases, with 18 bases spanning the gap. The CDR3 consists of 16 residues. The germline V gene encodes CDR1 MNHEY and CDR2 SMNVEV (reference sequence). The CDR3 DNA sequence: TGTGCCAGCAGTCCGGGGTCCCTCGGGGGAACAGATACGCAGTATTTT. It codes for CASSPGSLGGTDTQYF.

This clonotype was recorded once. This chain links TRBV7-2 with TRBJ1-2; no clear D. V was shortened by 4 bases and J by 0 bases, with 12 bases between the two germline ends. CDR1 and CDR2 from the germline V gene are SGHTA and FQGNSA. This CDR3 is 15 amino acids long. The CDR3 DNA reads TGTGCCAGCAGCTCCTTCGGAGGGACTAACTATGGCTACACCTTC. This sequence encodes CASSSFGGTNYGYTF.